This T cell receptor (beta chain) was captured by sequencing in a study of cytotoxic CD8 clonotypes in ibrutinib-treated CLL. Germline CDR1 SNHLY, CDR2 FYNNEI. The CDR3 sequence is 13 residues long. V trimming: 6 bases; J trimming: 4 bases; junction bases outside the gene matches: 5. Whole-study findings and limits: Among the clonotypes, public ones were uncommon and contracted or held stable on treatment. Clonality was higher at baseline than in age-matched healthy donors and tracked circulating CD8+ T-cell counts.

This table comes from immunoSEQ multiplex PCR, and its TCRdb copy is limited to in-frame clones, with some not included. The sample holds more than 200,000 clones, 60% to 75% seen once. Note on this clone: The target antigen is unknown.

The sequence was obtained from a human donor with chronic lymphocytic leukemia. The sample consisted of PBMCs, taken after 24 months of ibrutinib treatment. The chain is built from TRBV2 and TRBJ1-2; 7 positions match TRBD1. CDR3 nucleotide sequence: TGTGCCAGCAGGCGGGACAGCTCCTATGGCTACACCTTC. The encoded protein is CASRRDSSYGYTF.